This TCR beta chain emerged from a study of cytomegalovirus exposure and HLA in healthy donors. The overall study: The same platform used for the 600 to 750 first-cohort repertoires was also used for the 90 to 150 validation repertoires, as a later analysis reported.

Measured with immunoSEQ multiplex PCR; TCRdb has only the in-frame clones, and not every one. The sample yields 65,000 or so clones, 92% seen once. V dropped 8 bases and J dropped 7 bases, with 18 bases sitting between them. Germline V gives CDR1 MNHEY, CDR2 SMNVEV (reference sequence). This CDR3 contains 15 residues. Separate from the 666-subject first cohort, the roughly 120-subject validation cohort was the one that the donors belonged to. Study-wide results and limits: Investigators reported 150 to 200 TCR beta chains as tied to cytomegalovirus. Confirmation in vitro established that a few CMV-associated chains were specific for CMV antigens.

A remark on this clone: The antigen is unknown.

The clonotype comes from a woman aged 18-29 years in good health and CMV-seronegative. The V gene is TRBV27, the J gene TRBJ1-6; weak D call: TRBD1 (5 bases). The specimen was PBMCs. CDR3 nucleotide sequence: TGTGCCAGCGCCTTAGGGGTCGGTGGGAATTCACCCCTCCACTTT. As protein: CASALGVGGNSPLHF.